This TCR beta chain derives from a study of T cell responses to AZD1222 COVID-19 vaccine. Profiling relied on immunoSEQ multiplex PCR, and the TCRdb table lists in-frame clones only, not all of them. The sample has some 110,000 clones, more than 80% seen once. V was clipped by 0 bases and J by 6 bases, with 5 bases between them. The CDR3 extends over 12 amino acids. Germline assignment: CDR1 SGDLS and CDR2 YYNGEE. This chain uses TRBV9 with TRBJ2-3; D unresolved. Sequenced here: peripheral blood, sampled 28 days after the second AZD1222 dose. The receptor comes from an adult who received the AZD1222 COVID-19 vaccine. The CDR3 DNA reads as TGTGCCAGCAGCGTAGAATCGGATACGCAGTATTTT. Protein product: CASSVESDTQYF.